The clone carrying this TCR beta chain was observed a handful of times. Its antigen is currently unknown. The CDR3 length is 13 residues. Germline CDR1 reads KGHSH; CDR2 reads LQKENI. V dropped 6 bases and J dropped 7 bases, with 13 bases sitting between them. The source of the sample is a study of blood T cells in healthy people across ages. General study points: Higher diversity and more naive CD4+ cells were features of long-lived donors, compared to aged donors.

Every donor gave 9 to 10 milliliters of peripheral blood. Next came a second PCR, run for about 6 to 12 cycles, which used a sample-barcoded 5' primer along with a J-beta primer mix. MiXCR was run by TCRdb on the 5' RACE reads, yielding one entry per CDR3 protein. The data hold 730,000 or so distinct CDR3 sequences, with approximately 40% observed a single time. What was sequenced was blood. This clonotype was sampled from a man older than 75 in good health. The chain couples TRBV18 to TRBJ2-1; D call uncertain. CDR3 amino acids: CASSGRSGNEQFF. The CDR3 region has the DNA TGTGCCAGCTCGGGTCGAAGTGGGAATGAGCAGTTCTTC.